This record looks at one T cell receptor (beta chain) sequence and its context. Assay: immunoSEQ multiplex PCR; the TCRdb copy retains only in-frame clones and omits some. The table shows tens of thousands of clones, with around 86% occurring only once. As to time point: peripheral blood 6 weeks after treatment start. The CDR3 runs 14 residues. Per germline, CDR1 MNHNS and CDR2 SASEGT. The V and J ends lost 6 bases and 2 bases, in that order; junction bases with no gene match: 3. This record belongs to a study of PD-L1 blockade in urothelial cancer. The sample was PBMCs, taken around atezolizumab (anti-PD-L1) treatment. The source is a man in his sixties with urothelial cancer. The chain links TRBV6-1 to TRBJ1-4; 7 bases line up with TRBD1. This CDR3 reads CASSQGGTNEKLFF. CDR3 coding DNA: TGTGCCAGCAGCCAAGGGGGCACTAATGAAAAACTGTTTTTT.